A single sample is the source of the 27 T cell receptor beta chains below, sequenced in a study of T-cell reconstitution after alpha-beta-depleted transplantation in children. The authors prepared the TCRbeta library with unique molecular identifiers. In TCRdb, the PCR reads were re-called with MiXCR into one record per CDR3 protein. This table holds about 500,000 distinct CDR3 sequences, less than 35% found once. Material: PBMCs from the stem cell graft donor, obtained from the stem cell graft. These receptor sequences come from a human donor who donated a stem cell graft to a child with aplastic anemia.

The CDR3 DNA follows: TGCAGTGCTAGTAAGACCTACGGGGGGGGTGAAGCTTTCTTT. Protein product: CSASKTYGGGEAFF. This chain joins TRBV20-1 and TRBJ1-1, with D maybe TRBD1 (5 bases). V was shortened by 3 bases and J by 7 bases, with 18 bases between the two germline ends. This CDR3 spans 14 amino acids. Germline assignment: CDR1 DFQATT and CDR2 SNEGSKA (reference sequence).

This chain connects TRBV30 to TRBJ2-3; D is perhaps TRBD2 (7 bases). The CDR3 is 13 residues long. CDR1 GTSNPN and CDR2 SVGIG come from the germline V gene (reference sequence). The V end lost 8 bases, the J end lost 6 bases, and 18 bases lay between the germline ends. The CDR3 DNA sequence: TGTGCCCTCACACGGGGGGCGGGGGATACGCAGTATTTT. Its translation: CALTRGAGDTQYF. Based on the CDR3 plus reference TRBV30 and TRBJ2-3, the full variable domain is SQTIHQWPATLVQPVGSPLSLECTVEGTSNPNLYWYRQAAGRGLQLLFYSVGIGQISSEVPQNLSASRPQDRQFILSSKKLLLSDSGFYLCALTRGAGDTQYFGPGTRLTVL.

This clonotype has just a few counts. This chain uses TRBV20-1 with TRBJ2-3; D might be TRBD2 (5 bases). The length of the CDR3 is 13 residues. In germline, CDR1 is DFQATT, CDR2 SNEGSKA (reference sequence). The V and J ends lost 6 bases and 4 bases respectively, with 14 bases between them. CDR3 bases: TGCAGTGCGGGAGTTCCCTTTGCAGATACGCAGTATTTT. Protein sequence: CSAGVPFADTQYF.

The rearrangement joins TRBV6-1 to TRBJ1-1; D remains ambiguous. The CDR3 length is 13 residues. Germline assignment: CDR1 MNHNS and CDR2 SASEGT. Trimming removed 6 bases at V and 1 base at J, with 9 bases between. DNA for the CDR3: TGTGCCAGCAGCCCTGGTTGGAACACTGAAGCTTTCTTT. The encoded protein is CASSPGWNTEAFF.

This clonotype showed up just a few times. The chain uses TRBV7-9 and TRBJ2-5; 12 nucleotides line up with TRBD1. The CDR3 totals 16 residues. Trimming took 5 bases from V and 2 from J; bases not matched to a gene: 6. CDR1 is SEHNR, CDR2 FQNEAQ, per germline (reference sequence). The CDR3 bases are TGTGCCAGCAGCACGGGGACAGGGGGCGAGCAAGAGACCCAGTACTTC. Amino acids: CASSTGTGGEQETQYF. Looking up the rest from reference TRBV7-9 and TRBJ2-5 gives the full variable domain: DTGVSQNPRHKITKRGQNVTFRCDPISEHNRLYWYRQTLGQGPEFLTYFQNEAQLEKSRLLSDRFSAERPKGSFSTLEIQRTEQGDSAMYLCASSTGTGGEQETQYFGPGTRLLVL.

This clonotype was observed a handful of times. V gene TRBV29-1 combines with J gene TRBJ2-2, with D uncertain. Trimming removed 4 bases from V and 8 bases from J, with 8 bases in between. In germline, CDR1 is SQVTM, CDR2 ANQGSEA. This CDR3 is 11 amino acids long. The CDR3 region has the DNA TGCAGCGTTGGAAACGCGGGGGAGCTGTTTTTT. It codes for CSVGNAGELFF.

The chain combines TRBV7-8 with TRBJ2-1, with D perhaps matching TRBD1 (5 bases). Germline-derived CDR1 and CDR2 are SGHVS and FQNEAQ. Trimming left V 1 base short and J 7 bases short, with 17 bases between. CDR3 size: 16 residues. In DNA form, the CDR3 reads TGTGCCAGCAGCTTAGGGGGCCAGGGTTTTTTGAATGAGCAGTTCTTC. Its translation is CASSLGGQGFLNEQFF.

The chain couples TRBV7-8 to TRBJ2-7; D is tentatively TRBD1 or TRBD2 (5 bases each). The V and J ends lost 6 bases and 9 bases respectively, with 24 bases between them. CDR1 is SGHVS and CDR2 is FQNEAQ in the germline V gene. The CDR3 has 15 residues. Here the CDR3 DNA reads TGTGCCAGCAGTCCCTACCGGGACGGTGGGTCGGGGCAGTACGTC. Protein: CASSPYRDGGSGQYV.

The chain couples TRBV28 to TRBJ1-1, with TRBD1 as a possible D gene (6 bases). Germline CDR1 is MDHEN and CDR2 is SYDVKM. The CDR3 extends over 14 amino acids. Deletions cut 8 bases from V and 2 bases from J, with 15 bases between. CDR3 nucleotide sequence: TGTGCCAGCGAAGAGGGGGGACTTAACACTGAAGCTTTCTTT. Its protein is CASEEGGLNTEAFF. The complete variable domain, with remaining parts taken from reference TRBV28 and TRBJ1-1, reads DVKVTQSSRYLVKRTGEKVFLECVQDMDHENMFWYRQDPGLGLRLIYFSYDVKMKEKGDIPEGYSVSREKKERFSLILESASTNQTSMYLCASEEGGLNTEAFFGQGTRLTVV.

This clonotype came up a few times. The chain links TRBV30 to TRBJ1-2; 8 nucleotides agree with TRBD1. The CDR3 sequence is 14 residues long. Losses at the gene ends were 0 bases for V and 5 bases for J; bases not matched to a gene: 5. CDR1 and CDR2 (germline): GTSNPN, SVGIG (reference sequence). The CDR3 sequence is CAWSVQGVVYGYTF. CDR3 nucleotides: TGTGCCTGGAGTGTACAGGGGGTTGTGTATGGCTACACCTTC.

This clonotype was observed a handful of times. The chain combines TRBV10-2 with TRBJ2-4; 7 positions agree with TRBD2. Germline assignment: CDR1 WSHSY and CDR2 SAAADI. The CDR3 totals 15 residues. V was clipped by 1 base and J by 2 bases; unmatched bases: 2. Written as DNA, the CDR3 is TGCGCCAGCAGTGAGTTGACTAGCACCAAAAACATTCAGTACTTC. Amino acids: CASSELTSTKNIQYF.

This clonotype has more than one count but fewer than ten. The J gene is TRBJ2-2, the V gene TRBV4-3; 9 bases are shared with TRBD1. Looked up from germline, CDR1 is LGHNA and CDR2 is YSLEER. V shed 1 base, J shed 3 bases, and the junction held 6 bases outside the gene matches. The CDR3 extends over 17 amino acids. CDR3 loop: CASSQVLTGGDTGELFF. CDR3 bases: TGCGCCAGCAGCCAAGTCCTCACAGGGGGCGACACCGGGGAGCTGTTTTTT.

The chain carries TRBV12-3 or TRBV12-4 and TRBJ2-2; D may be TRBD2 (6 bases). The germline V and J ends were trimmed by 2 bases and 4 bases, with 8 bases remaining between them. CDR3 length equals 14 residues. CDR3 nucleotides: TGTGCCAGCAGTTTAATAGCGGCCACCGGGGAGCTGTTTTTT. Its protein product is CASSLIAATGELFF.

This clonotype appeared a few times. The genes are TRBV12-5 and TRBJ2-3; 7 nucleotides match TRBD2. The CDR3 consists of 18 residues. Germline V gene lookup returns CDR1 LGHNT and CDR2 FRNRAP. Trimming at V came to 0 bases and at J to 3 bases, leaving 12 bases not matched to a gene. The CDR3 DNA sequence: TGTGCTAGTGGTTTGGTAATGAGCCTAGCGGAGCAAACAGATACGCAGTATTTT. Translating gives CASGLVMSLAEQTDTQYF.

The chain uses TRBV5-1 and TRBJ1-3; D gene uncertain. This CDR3 is 14 amino acids long. Germline CDR1 and CDR2: SGHRS and YFSETQ. V dropped 0 bases and J dropped 2 bases, with 6 bases sitting between them. The CDR3: CASSLEVTGNTIYF. CDR3 DNA: TGCGCCAGCAGCTTGGAAGTAACTGGAAACACCATATATTTT.

The rearrangement links TRBV10-3 to TRBJ1-2; D gene ambiguous. This CDR3 has 13 residues. Germline V lookup: CDR1 ENHRY, CDR2 SYGVKD. The germline V and J ends were trimmed by 9 bases and 1 base, with 12 bases remaining between them. The CDR3: CAIRLGINYGYTF. In DNA, the CDR3 is TGTGCCATACGCTTAGGGATTAACTATGGCTACACCTTC.

This chain connects TRBV24-1 to TRBJ1-2; the D is unclear. The V end lost 5 bases, the J end lost 2 bases, and 11 bases lay between the germline ends. Germline CDR1 is KGHDR and CDR2 is SFDVKD. The CDR3 covers 14 residues. The CDR3 region is CATSVGSGNYGYTF. As DNA, the CDR3 is TGTGCCACCAGTGTTGGTTCGGGGAACTATGGCTACACCTTC.

The chain couples TRBV20-1 to TRBJ2-1; D unresolved. Germline lookup yields CDR1 DFQATT and CDR2 SNEGSKA (reference sequence). The germline V and J ends were trimmed by 5 bases and 4 bases, with 15 bases remaining between them. The CDR3 length is 14 residues. The CDR3 reads CSAYSSKTYNEQFF. Here the CDR3 DNA reads TGCAGTGCTTATAGCTCGAAAACTTACAATGAGCAGTTCTTC.

V and J are TRBV20-1 and TRBJ2-4; perhaps TRBD2 as D (5 bases). The V gene's germline CDR1 is DFQATT and CDR2 SNEGSKA (reference sequence). V dropped 1 base and J dropped 12 bases, with 13 bases sitting between them. This CDR3 has 12 residues. The CDR3 protein is CSARGAEVNQYF. The CDR3 DNA reads as TGCAGTGCTAGAGGTGCGGAGGTTAATCAGTACTTC.

For this clonotype: At one boundary the junction diverges from the germline segment, which might be a read error. This chain joins TRBV5-6 and TRBJ2-3, with D hard to call. CDR1 and CDR2 (germline): SGHDT, YYEEEE. The length of the CDR3 is 11 residues. Here the CDR3 reads CATSKLDTQYF. CDR3 sequence (DNA): TGTGCCACCAGCAAGTTGGATACGCAGTATTTT.

This clonotype was seen only a few times. V usage is TRBV12-3 or TRBV12-4 and J usage is TRBJ1-2; maybe TRBD1 (5 bases). The length of the CDR3 is 13 residues. V was shortened by 3 bases and J by 7 bases, with 12 bases between the two germline ends. The CDR3, as DNA: TGTGCCAGCAGTTTCGACAGAAGGGGTGGCTACACCTTC. Translation: CASSFDRRGGYTF.

This clonotype has a handful of counts. The V and J genes are TRBV20-1 and TRBJ1-1; TRBD1 is a possible D gene (5 bases). This CDR3 has 16 residues. Trimming removed 2 bases at V and 1 base at J, with 17 bases between. Germline CDR1 and CDR2: DFQATT and SNEGSKA (reference sequence). This CDR3 is CSARSGAGLTNTEAFF. Here the CDR3 DNA reads TGCAGTGCTAGAAGTGGGGCAGGGTTGACGAACACTGAAGCTTTCTTT.

The chain has TRBV12-2 and TRBJ1-1. TRBV12-2 is designated a pseudogene. The CDR3 length is 12 residues. This chain's CDR3 is CASRLRDPEAFF. CDR3 sequence (DNA): TGTGCAAGTCGCTTACGGGACCCTGAAGCTTTCTTT.

The rearrangement uses TRBV7-9 and TRBJ2-5; D is ambiguous. Trimming removed 1 base at V and 7 bases at J, with 7 bases between. The CDR3 length is 12 residues. Germline V gene data show CDR1 as SEHNR and CDR2 as FQNEAQ (reference sequence). The CDR3 reads CASSLESRTQYF. CDR3 nucleotides: TGTGCCAGCAGCTTAGAAAGCAGGACCCAGTACTTC.

This clonotype was seen more than once but under ten times. The chain links TRBV6-1 to TRBJ2-3, with D unresolved. Germline V CDR1 and CDR2: MNHNS, SASEGT. The V gene lost 6 bases and the J gene lost 0 bases, with 16 bases spanning the gap. This CDR3 region has 16 residues. Here the CDR3 DNA reads TGTGCCAGCAGCCACTGGCCCAAGGGAAGCACAGATACGCAGTATTTT. Translation: CASSHWPKGSTDTQYF.

The chain carries TRBV12-3 or TRBV12-4 and TRBJ1-1; D may be TRBD1 (6 bases). V gave up 5 bases and J gave up 4 bases, with 14 bases separating them. This CDR3 has 14 residues. The CDR3 spells CASSEIRGSTEAFF. The CDR3 DNA is TGTGCCAGCAGTGAGATCAGGGGTAGCACTGAAGCTTTCTTT.

The rearrangement links TRBV19 to TRBJ2-7; D unresolved. This CDR3 has 15 residues. Germline V gene sequence: CDR1 LNHDA, CDR2 SQIVND (reference sequence). The ends were cut back, 5 bases at V and 2 bases at J, with 16 bases in the middle. The CDR3 DNA reads as TGTGCCAGTAGTCCAGCCCATATGGCCGCCTACGAGCAGTACTTC. As protein: CASSPAHMAAYEQYF.